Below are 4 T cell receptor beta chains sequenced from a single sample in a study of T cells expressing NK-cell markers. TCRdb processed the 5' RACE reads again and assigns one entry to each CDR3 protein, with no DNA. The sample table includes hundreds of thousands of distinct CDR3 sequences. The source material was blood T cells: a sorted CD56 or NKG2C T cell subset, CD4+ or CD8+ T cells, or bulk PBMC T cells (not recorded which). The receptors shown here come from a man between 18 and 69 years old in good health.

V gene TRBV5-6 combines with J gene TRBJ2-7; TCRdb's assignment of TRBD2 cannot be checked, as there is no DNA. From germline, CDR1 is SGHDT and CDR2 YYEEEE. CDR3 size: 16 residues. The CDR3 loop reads CASRSGLAGGGYEQYF.

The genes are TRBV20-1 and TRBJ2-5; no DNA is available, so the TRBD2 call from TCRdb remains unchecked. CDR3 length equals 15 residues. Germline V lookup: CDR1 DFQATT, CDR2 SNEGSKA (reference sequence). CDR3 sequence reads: CSAPRASGAQETQYF.

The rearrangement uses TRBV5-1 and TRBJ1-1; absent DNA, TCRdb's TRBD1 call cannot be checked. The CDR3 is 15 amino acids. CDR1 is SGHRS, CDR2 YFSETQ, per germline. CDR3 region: CASSPGTGRGTEAFF.

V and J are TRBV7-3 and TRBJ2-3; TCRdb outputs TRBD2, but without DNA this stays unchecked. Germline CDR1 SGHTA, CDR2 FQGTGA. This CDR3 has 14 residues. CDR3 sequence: CASSHSGSTDTQYF.